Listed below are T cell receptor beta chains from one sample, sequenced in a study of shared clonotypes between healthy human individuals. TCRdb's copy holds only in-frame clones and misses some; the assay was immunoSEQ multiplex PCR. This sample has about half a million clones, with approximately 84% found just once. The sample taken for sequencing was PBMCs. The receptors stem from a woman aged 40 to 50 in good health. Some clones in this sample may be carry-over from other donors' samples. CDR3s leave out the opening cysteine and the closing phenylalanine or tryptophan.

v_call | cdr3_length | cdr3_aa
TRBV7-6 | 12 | ASSSGGGPYEQY
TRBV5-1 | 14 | ASSTELGQGGTEAF
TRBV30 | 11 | AWSVGKNTEAF
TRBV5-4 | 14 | ASSLNLAGEKNIQY
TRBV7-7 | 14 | ASSPLRRELYNEQF
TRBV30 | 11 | AWAPTRALGYT
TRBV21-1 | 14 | ARMEGTGPLVYGYT
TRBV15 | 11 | ATSRDMVYEQY
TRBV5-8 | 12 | ACAPGQPNYGYT
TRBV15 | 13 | ATSRDVGWDEKLF
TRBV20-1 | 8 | SALEEKLF
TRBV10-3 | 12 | ATSETENTGELF
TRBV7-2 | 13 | ASSLVWQSNYGYT
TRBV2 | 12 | ASRVTEAGWGAF
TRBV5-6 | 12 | ASSRGTDNSPLH
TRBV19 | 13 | ASSTQRGRSYEQY
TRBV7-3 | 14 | ASSPNSGSSTGELF
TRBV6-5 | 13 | ASSYSAGDYNEQF
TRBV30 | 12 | AWSSTGRGQPQH
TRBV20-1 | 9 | SARILEKLF
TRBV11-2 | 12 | ASSYSGSTDTQY
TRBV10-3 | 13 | AISSGTSGIYEQY
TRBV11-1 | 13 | ASTPWDSRTDTQY
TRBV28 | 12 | ASRVPLTQETQY
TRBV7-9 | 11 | ASSLAVNQPQH
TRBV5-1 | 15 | ASSLLPQYDRDYGYT
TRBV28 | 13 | ASSPLRDLGGELF
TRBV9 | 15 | ASSVGLAGGNTDTQY
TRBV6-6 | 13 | AISVRGPGANVLT
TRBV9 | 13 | ASSATGQGYNEQF
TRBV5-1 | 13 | ASSFQTSATDTQY
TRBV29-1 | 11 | SVDSGSQETQY
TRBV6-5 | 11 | ASSPRGNYGYT
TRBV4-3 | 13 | ASSYPDGARYEQY
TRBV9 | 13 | ASSVVGTGENGYT
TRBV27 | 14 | ASSLSGQGRSYEQY
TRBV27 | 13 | ASRPTRQGPNEQF
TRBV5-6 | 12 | ASSPGTPNEKLF
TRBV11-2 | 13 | ASSLGPTSGNTIY
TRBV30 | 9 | AWRTGHTAF
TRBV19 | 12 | ASSTLGTNYGYT
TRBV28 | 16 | ASSPPGRGGSPYNEQF
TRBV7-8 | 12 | ASSLVLGNTEAF
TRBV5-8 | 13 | ASSSRDSYSYEQY
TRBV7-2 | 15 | ASSSTQGARANYGYT
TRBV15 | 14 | ATSRPHGFSNYGYT
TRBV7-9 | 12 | ASSQGTGTGELF
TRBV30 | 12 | AWSGDRVNEKLF
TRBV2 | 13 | ASRGGLAGVNEQY
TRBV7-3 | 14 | ASSLAGLAGVDEQF